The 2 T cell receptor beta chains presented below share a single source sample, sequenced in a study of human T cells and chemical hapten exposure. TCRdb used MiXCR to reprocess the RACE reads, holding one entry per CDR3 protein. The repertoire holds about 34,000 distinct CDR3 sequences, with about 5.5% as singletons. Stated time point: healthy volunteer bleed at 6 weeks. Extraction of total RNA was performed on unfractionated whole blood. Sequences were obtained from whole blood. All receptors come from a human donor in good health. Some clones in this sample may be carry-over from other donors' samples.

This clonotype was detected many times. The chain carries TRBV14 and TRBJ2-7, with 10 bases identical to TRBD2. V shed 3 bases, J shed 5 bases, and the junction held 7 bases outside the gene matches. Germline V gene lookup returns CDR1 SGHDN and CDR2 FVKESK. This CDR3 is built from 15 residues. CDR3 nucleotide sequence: TGTGCCAGCAGCCAGCTAGCGGGAGTTCACCACGAGCAGTACTTC. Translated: CASSQLAGVHHEQYF.

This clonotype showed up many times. CDR3 nucleotide sequence: TGCAGCGCGGCGACTAGCGGAGGGGGAGAGACCCAGTACTTC. Protein: CSAATSGGGETQYF. This chain connects TRBV29-1 to TRBJ2-5; 9 bases agree with TRBD2. With 7 bases clipped from V and 4 bases from J, the junction kept 10 bases outside the gene matches. This CDR3 contains 14 residues. The germline V gene has CDR1 SQVTM and CDR2 ANQGSEA.